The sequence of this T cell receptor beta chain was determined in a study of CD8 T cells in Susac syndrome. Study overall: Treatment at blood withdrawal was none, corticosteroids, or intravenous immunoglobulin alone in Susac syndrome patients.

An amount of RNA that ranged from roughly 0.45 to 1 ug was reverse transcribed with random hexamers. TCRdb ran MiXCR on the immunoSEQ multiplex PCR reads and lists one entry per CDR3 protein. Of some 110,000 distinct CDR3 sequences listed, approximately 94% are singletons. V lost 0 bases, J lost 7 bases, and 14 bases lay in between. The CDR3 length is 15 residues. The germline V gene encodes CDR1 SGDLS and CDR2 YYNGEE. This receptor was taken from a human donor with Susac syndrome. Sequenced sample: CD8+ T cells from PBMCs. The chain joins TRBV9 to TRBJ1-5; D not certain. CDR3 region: CASSVDSGERQPQHF. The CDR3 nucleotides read TGTGCCAGCAGCGTAGATTCAGGTGAGAGACAGCCCCAGCATTTT.